This TCR beta chain stems from a study of cytomegalovirus exposure and HLA in healthy donors. Trimming left V 7 bases short and J 0 bases short, with 11 bases between. The V gene's germline CDR1 is SGHRS and CDR2 YFSETQ. The CDR3 totals 13 residues. The primer mix had 60 Vbeta and 13 Jbeta primers. The repertoire was sequenced with immunoSEQ multiplex PCR; TCRdb's copy has only in-frame clones and lacks some. The data contain hundreds of thousands of clones, roughly 80% of them singletons. The source of this sequence is a young man in good health and CMV-seronegative. The chain is built from TRBV5-1 and TRBJ2-7; TRBD2 is a possible D gene (6 bases). The sequenced sample was PBMCs. This chain's CDR3 is CASAGTGSYEQYF. For the CDR3, the DNA is TGCGCCAGCGCCGGGACTGGCTCCTACGAGCAGTACTTC.